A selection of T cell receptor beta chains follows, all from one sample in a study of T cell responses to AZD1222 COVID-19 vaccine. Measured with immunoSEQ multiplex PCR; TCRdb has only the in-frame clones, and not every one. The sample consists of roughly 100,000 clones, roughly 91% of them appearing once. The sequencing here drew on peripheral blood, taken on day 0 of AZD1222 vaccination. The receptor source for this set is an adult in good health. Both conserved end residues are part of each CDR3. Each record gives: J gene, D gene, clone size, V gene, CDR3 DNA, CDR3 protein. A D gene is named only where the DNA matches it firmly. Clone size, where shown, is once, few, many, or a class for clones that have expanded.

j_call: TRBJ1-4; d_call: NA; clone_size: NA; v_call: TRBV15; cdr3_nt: TGTGCCACCAGCAGAGTCCGGTTGATAGCAACTAATGAAAAACTGTTTTTT; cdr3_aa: CATSRVRLIATNEKLFF
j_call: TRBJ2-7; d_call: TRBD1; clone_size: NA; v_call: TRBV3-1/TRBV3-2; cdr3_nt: TGTGCCAGCAGCCTGGACAGGGCCCTCTCCTACGAGCAGTACTTC; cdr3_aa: CASSLDRALSYEQYF
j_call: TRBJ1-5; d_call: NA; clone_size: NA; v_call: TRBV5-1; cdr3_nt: TGCGCCAGCAGCTTGGCTGGAGGCAATCAGCCCCAGCATTTT; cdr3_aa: CASSLAGGNQPQHF
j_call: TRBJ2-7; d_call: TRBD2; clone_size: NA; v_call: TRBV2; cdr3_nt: TGTGCCAGCAGTGAAGGAGCGGGAGGCTCCCCGCAGTACTTC; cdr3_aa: CASSEGAGGSPQYF
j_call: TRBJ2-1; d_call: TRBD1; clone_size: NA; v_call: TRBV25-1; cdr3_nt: TGTGCCAGCAAGGGGACAGGGGGCCGGGAGCAGTTCTTC; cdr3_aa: CASKGTGGREQFF
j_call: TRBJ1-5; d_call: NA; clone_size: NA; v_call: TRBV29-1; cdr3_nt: TGCAGCGTTGAAGTAGCTGGGACGAGCAATCAGCCCCAGCATTTT; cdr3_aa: CSVEVAGTSNQPQHF
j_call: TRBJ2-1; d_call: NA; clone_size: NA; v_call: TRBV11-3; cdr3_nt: TGTGCCAGCTCCCGGACCGTCTACAATGAGCAGTTCTTC; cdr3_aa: CASSRTVYNEQFF
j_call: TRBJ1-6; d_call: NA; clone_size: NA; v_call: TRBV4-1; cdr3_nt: TGCGCCAGCAGCCAGACAGACAGGACTTATAATTCACCCCTCCACTTT; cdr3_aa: CASSQTDRTYNSPLHF
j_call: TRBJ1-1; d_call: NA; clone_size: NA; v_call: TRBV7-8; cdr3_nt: TGTGCCAGCAGCCGAGGCCCCGTTACAGGGTTTCCCACTGAAGCTTTCTTT; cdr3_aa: CASSRGPVTGFPTEAFF
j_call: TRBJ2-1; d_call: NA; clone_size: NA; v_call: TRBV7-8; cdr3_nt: TGTGCCAGCAGCTTAGTCCAGCCCGTATACAATGAGCAGTTCTTC; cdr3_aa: CASSLVQPVYNEQFF
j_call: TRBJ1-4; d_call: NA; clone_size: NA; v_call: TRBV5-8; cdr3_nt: TGTGCCAGCAGCCACCCGGGCCCCGCGGGAGAAAAACTGTTTTTT; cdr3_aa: CASSHPGPAGEKLFF
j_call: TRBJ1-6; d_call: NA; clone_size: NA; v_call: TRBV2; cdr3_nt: TGTGCCAGCATCGACGGGACCCCTAATTCACCCCTCCACTTT; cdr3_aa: CASIDGTPNSPLHF
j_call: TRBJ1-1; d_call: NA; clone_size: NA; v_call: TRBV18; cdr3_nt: TGTGCCAGCTCACCTGTCGACGGACGGGGGGGAGCTTTCTTT; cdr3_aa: CASSPVDGRGGAFF
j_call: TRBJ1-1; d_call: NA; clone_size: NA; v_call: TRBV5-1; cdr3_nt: TGCGCCAGCAGCTTGGAAGGGGTCGGCACGAACACTGAAGCTTTCTTT; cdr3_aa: CASSLEGVGTNTEAFF
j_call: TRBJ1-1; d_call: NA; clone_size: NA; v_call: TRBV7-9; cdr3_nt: TGTGCCAGCAGGGGGTGGGATTTGAACACTGAAGCTTTCTTT; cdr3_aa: CASRGWDLNTEAFF
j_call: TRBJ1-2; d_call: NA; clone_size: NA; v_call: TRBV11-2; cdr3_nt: TGTGCCAGCAGCCCGCCCGGGACTCTTTGGGGAGGCTACACCTTC; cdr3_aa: CASSPPGTLWGGYTF
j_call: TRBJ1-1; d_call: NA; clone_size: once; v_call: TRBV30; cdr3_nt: TGTGCCTGGAGACCCGTAAACACTGAAGCTTTCTTT; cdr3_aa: CAWRPVNTEAFF
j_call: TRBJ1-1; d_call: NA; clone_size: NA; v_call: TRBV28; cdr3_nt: TGTGCCAGCAGTCCCCCGCGGGGATTCATGAACACTGAAGCTTTCTTT; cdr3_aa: CASSPPRGFMNTEAFF
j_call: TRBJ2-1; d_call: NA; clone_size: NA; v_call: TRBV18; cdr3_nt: TGTGCCAGCTCACCACCGGTCGGGGATGAGCAGTTCTTC; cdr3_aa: CASSPPVGDEQFF
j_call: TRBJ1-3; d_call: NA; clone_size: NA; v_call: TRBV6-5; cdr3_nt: TGTGCCAGCAGTTACTCGAGAGGGAGGAACACCATATATTTT; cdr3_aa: CASSYSRGRNTIYF
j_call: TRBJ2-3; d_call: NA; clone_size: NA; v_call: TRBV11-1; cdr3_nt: TGTGCCAGCAGCTTAGGAGGGGCAAATACGCAGTATTTT; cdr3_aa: CASSLGGANTQYF
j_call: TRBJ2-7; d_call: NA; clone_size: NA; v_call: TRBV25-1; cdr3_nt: TGTGCCAGCAGTGGGACCCTCCGTTATGGGGAGCAGTACTTC; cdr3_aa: CASSGTLRYGEQYF
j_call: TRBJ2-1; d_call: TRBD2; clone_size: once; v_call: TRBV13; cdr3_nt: TGTGCCAGCAGCTCATATCTAGCGGGGGATGAGCAGTTCTTC; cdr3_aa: CASSSYLAGDEQFF
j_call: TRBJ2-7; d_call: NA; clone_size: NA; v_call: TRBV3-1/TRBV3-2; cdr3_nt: TGTGCCAGCAGCCCCCGGCCACGCTACGAGCAGTACTTC; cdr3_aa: CASSPRPRYEQYF
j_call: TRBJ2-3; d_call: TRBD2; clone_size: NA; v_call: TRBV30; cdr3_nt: TGTGCCTGGAGTCCGGGACTAGCGCTAAGCACAGATACGCAGTATTTT; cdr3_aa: CAWSPGLALSTDTQYF
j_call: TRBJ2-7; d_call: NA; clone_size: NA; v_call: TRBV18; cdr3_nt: TGTGCCAGCTCACCTGATCGCGTTTCCTACGAGCAGTACTTC; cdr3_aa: CASSPDRVSYEQYF
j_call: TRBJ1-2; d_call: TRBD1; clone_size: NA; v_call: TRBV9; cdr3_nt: TGTGCCAGCACGCGCGGGGGGGGACAGTCTTCTAACTATGGCTACACCTTC; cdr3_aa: CASTRGGGQSSNYGYTF
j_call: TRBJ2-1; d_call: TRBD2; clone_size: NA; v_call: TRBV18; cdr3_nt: TGTGCCAGCTCCCCCCCGGGGACTAGCGGATACAATGAGCAGTTCTTC; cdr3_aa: CASSPPGTSGYNEQFF
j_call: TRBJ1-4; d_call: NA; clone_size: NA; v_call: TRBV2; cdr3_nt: TGTGCCAGCAGTGACTATGAAAAACTGTTTTTT; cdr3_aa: CASSDYEKLFF
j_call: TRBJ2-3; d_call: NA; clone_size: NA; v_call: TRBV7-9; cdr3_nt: TGTGCCAGCAGCCAAACCCAAAGCACAGATACGCAGTATTTT; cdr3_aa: CASSQTQSTDTQYF
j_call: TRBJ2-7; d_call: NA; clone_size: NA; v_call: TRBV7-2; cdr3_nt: TGTGCCAGCAGCCTAGTTGCGGGTTACGAGCAGTACTTC; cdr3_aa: CASSLVAGYEQYF
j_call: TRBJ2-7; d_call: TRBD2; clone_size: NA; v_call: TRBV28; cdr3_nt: TGTGCCAGCAGGAGAGCGGGGTCGTCCTACGAGCAGTACTTC; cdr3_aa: CASRRAGSSYEQYF
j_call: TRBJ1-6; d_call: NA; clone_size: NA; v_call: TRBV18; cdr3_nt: TGTGCCAGCTCACTTACAGAGGGGTCTTCCAATTCACCCCTCCACTTT; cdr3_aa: CASSLTEGSSNSPLHF